What follows are 21 T cell receptor beta chains derived from one specimen sequenced in a study of control samples from healthy donors and cancer patients. The table came from immunoSEQ multiplex PCR; TCRdb's copy has only in-frame clones and leaves some out. The data show approximately 120,000 clones, around 89% seen once. Sequencing used blood. These receptors were collected from a woman between 50 and 59 years old in good health.

The chain employs TRBV5-1 and TRBJ1-4, with D possibly being TRBD1 (6 bases). Germline CDR1 SGHRS, CDR2 YFSETQ. CDR3 length equals 14 residues. Trimming removed 4 bases from V and 6 bases from J, with 13 bases in between. The CDR3 region has the DNA TGCGCCAGCAGCCCCGGACAGCTTGATGAAAAACTGTTTTTT. Protein product: CASSPGQLDEKLFF.

DNA of the CDR3: TGTGCCAGCGGGGCGGGGGATTACAATGAGCAGTTCTTC. As protein: CASGAGDYNEQFF. The chain links TRBV2 to TRBJ2-1; TRBD2 agrees at 7 bases. CDR1 is SNHLY and CDR2 is FYNNEI in the germline V gene. The CDR3 totals 13 residues. The J segment lost 4 bases and the V segment lost 8 bases, leaving 5 bases of the junction unmatched.

The genes are TRBV15 and TRBJ1-2, with 7 bases matching TRBD1. In germline, CDR1 is LNHNV, CDR2 YYDKDF (reference sequence). V lost 5 bases to trimming and J lost 10 bases; unmatched junction nucleotides: 7. CDR3 size: 12 residues. The CDR3 protein is CATSGPTGTYTF. In DNA, the CDR3 is TGTGCCACCAGCGGACCGACAGGGACCTACACCTTC.

The V gene is TRBV5-1, the J gene TRBJ1-2; D gene unclear. Trimming took 3 bases from V and 4 from J, leaving 19 bases between them. The CDR3 spans 16 residues. The germline V gene encodes CDR1 SGHRS and CDR2 YFSETQ. CDR3 sequence reads: CASSSPAREVFYGYTF. As DNA, the CDR3 is TGCGCCAGCAGCTCCCCGGCGAGGGAGGTCTTCTATGGCTACACCTTC.

The rearrangement joins TRBV9 to TRBJ2-1; maybe TRBD2 (5 bases). Trimming removed 0 bases at V and 2 bases at J, with 9 bases between. The CDR3 loop spans 15 amino acids. Germline assignment: CDR1 SGDLS and CDR2 YYNGEE. DNA for the CDR3: TGTGCCAGCAGCGTAGACAGCGGTCCCTACAATGAGCAGTTCTTC. This codes for CASSVDSGPYNEQFF.

This chain joins TRBV3-1 (or the pseudogene TRBV3-2) and TRBJ1-3; D possibly corresponds to TRBD1 (6 bases). The CDR3 is made up of 21 amino acids. The V gene's germline CDR1 is LGHDT and CDR2 YNNKEL (reference sequence). V was trimmed by 2 bases and J by 4 bases, leaving 30 bases between them. The CDR3: CASSQNLIPTGPLVRGNTIYF. CDR3 nucleotides: TGTGCCAGCAGCCAAAACTTGATCCCGACAGGACCACTCGTGCGAGGAAACACCATATATTTT.

This clone was counted a few times. The chain is built from TRBV6-5 and TRBJ1-2, with D uncertain. Germline CDR1 and CDR2: MNHEY and SVGAGI. The CDR3 length is 14 residues. V was shortened by 2 bases and J by 5 bases, with 12 bases between the two germline ends. The CDR3 region is CASSYVRGTYGYTF. In DNA, the CDR3 is TGTGCCAGCAGTTACGTGCGGGGAACTTATGGCTACACCTTC.

The rearrangement joins TRBV12-3 or TRBV12-4 to TRBJ1-1, with D hard to call. The CDR3 spans 13 residues. The ends were cut back, 5 bases at V and 4 bases at J, with 11 bases in the middle. CDR3 protein: CASSVGSTTEAFF. The CDR3 DNA sequence: TGTGCCAGCAGTGTAGGGTCGACCACTGAAGCTTTCTTT.

The chain couples TRBV4-1 to TRBJ1-1, with D unclear. The V gene lost 4 bases and the J gene lost 4 bases, with 10 bases spanning the gap. The germline V gene encodes CDR1 MGHRA and CDR2 YSYEKL. There are 13 residues in the CDR3. CDR3 sequence: CASSPGRVTEAFF. As DNA, the CDR3 is TGCGCCAGCAGCCCGGGGAGAGTCACTGAAGCTTTCTTT.

The genes are TRBV19 and TRBJ1-5; a possible D gene is TRBD1 (6 bases). Germline CDR1 and CDR2: LNHDA and SQIVND (reference sequence). Trimming cost V 4 bases and J 1 base, with 14 bases left between them. The CDR3 has 16 amino acids. CDR3 DNA: TGTGCCAGTAGTACCGGGGGGGCATCCAGCAATCAGCCCCAGCATTTT. This sequence encodes CASSTGGASSNQPQHF.

This clone was picked up a small number of times. CDR3 nucleotide sequence: TGCGCCAGCAGCGCACAAAACACTGAAGCTTTCTTT. This codes for CASSAQNTEAFF. The chain combines TRBV4-1 with TRBJ1-1; D unresolved. Trimming removed 5 bases at V and 2 bases at J, with 6 bases between. Germline V gene lookup returns CDR1 MGHRA and CDR2 YSYEKL. The CDR3 loop spans 12 amino acids.

The rearrangement links TRBV7-3 to TRBJ1-5; no firm D call. This CDR3 is 13 amino acids long. Germline assignment: CDR1 SGHTA and CDR2 FQGTGA. Trimming removed 2 bases from V and 5 bases from J, with 7 bases in between. The CDR3 DNA is TGTGCCAGCAGCTTATACAGAGATCAGCCCCAGCATTTT. As protein: CASSLYRDQPQHF.

The count of this clone is one. The genes are TRBV7-2 and TRBJ2-2; 11 positions agree with TRBD2. The CDR3 is 18 residues long. Trimming took 3 bases from V and 7 from J; bases not matched to a gene: 13. Per the germline V gene, CDR1 is SGHTA and CDR2 is FQGNSA. This CDR3 reads CASSFRPATSGMGGELFF. CDR3 coding DNA: TGTGCCAGCAGCTTCCGCCCCGCGACTAGCGGGATGGGCGGGGAGCTGTTTTTT.

V is TRBV18 and J is TRBJ2-1, with 7 bases identical to TRBD2. After removal of 1 base from V and 0 bases from J, the junction contained 3 bases not matched to a gene. The V gene's germline CDR1 is KGHSH and CDR2 LQKENI. This CDR3 region has 16 residues. CDR3 region: CASSPLGGISYNEQFF. The CDR3, as DNA: TGTGCCAGCTCACCACTCGGGGGGATCTCCTACAATGAGCAGTTCTTC.

CDR3 sequence reads: CASSLIAGPYNEQFF. As DNA, the CDR3 is TGTGCCAGCAGTCTTATAGCGGGGCCTTACAATGAGCAGTTCTTC. The V call is TRBV6-4, the J call TRBJ2-1, with TRBD2 identical over 8 bases. Germline V gives CDR1 MRHNA, CDR2 SNTAGT. The CDR3 runs 15 residues. Trimming cost V 5 bases and J 4 bases; bases outside gene matches: 7.

This chain joins TRBV27 and TRBJ1-5; the match to TRBD1 covers 10 bases. CDR1 and CDR2 (germline): MNHEY, SMNVEV (reference sequence). Trimming took 6 bases from V and 4 from J; bases not matched to a gene: 6. CDR3 length: 15 amino acids. CDR3 sequence: CASSSGTGVNQPQHF. The DNA of the CDR3 is TGTGCCAGCAGCTCCGGGACAGGGGTAAATCAGCCCCAGCATTTT.

The chain couples TRBV5-6 to TRBJ1-1, with TRBD1 matching over 7 bases. V lost 4 bases, J lost 4 bases, and 7 bases stayed unmatched. The CDR3 covers 14 residues. Germline-derived CDR1 and CDR2 are SGHDT and YYEEEE. CDR3 residues: CASSLRSGGTEAFF. The CDR3 region has the DNA TGTGCCAGCAGCCTCAGGTCAGGGGGCACTGAAGCTTTCTTT. Variable domain in full (rest from reference TRBV5-6 and TRBJ1-1): DAGVTQSPTHLIKTRGQQVTLRCSPKSGHDTVSWYQQALGQGPQFIFQYYEEEERQRGNFPDRFSGHQFPNYSSELNVNALLLGDSALYLCASSLRSGGTEAFFGQGTRLTVV.

The V call is TRBV7-9, the J call TRBJ2-5, with D possibly matching TRBD1 (6 bases). This CDR3 is built from 15 residues. Trimming pared 6 bases from V and 1 base from J, leaving 15 bases between. Germline assignment: CDR1 SEHNR and CDR2 FQNEAQ (reference sequence). CDR3 sequence reads: CASRPPDRTQETQYF. The CDR3 nucleotides are TGTGCCAGCAGACCACCCGACAGGACCCAAGAGACCCAGTACTTC.

The rearrangement links TRBV7-2 to TRBJ1-1; tentative D call: TRBD1 (5 bases). The CDR3 loop spans 15 amino acids. CDR1 SGHTA and CDR2 FQGNSA come from the germline V gene. V gave up 5 bases and J gave up 1 base, with 14 bases separating them. In DNA, the CDR3 is TGTGCCAGCAGCGCTCAGGGTTTAGGGAACACTGAAGCTTTCTTT. It yields the protein CASSAQGLGNTEAFF.

V gene TRBV14 combines with J gene TRBJ2-1; weak D call: TRBD2 (5 bases). The V end lost 2 bases, the J end lost 1 base, and 12 bases lay between the germline ends. The CDR3 contains 16 residues. Germline CDR1 SGHDN, CDR2 FVKESK. CDR3 region: CASSQQREGSYNEQFF. Here the CDR3 DNA reads TGTGCCAGCAGCCAACAGAGGGAAGGGTCCTACAATGAGCAGTTCTTC.

The chain employs TRBV11-2 and TRBJ2-7, with D hard to call. Germline lookup yields CDR1 SGHAT and CDR2 FQNNGV. The germline V and J ends were trimmed by 1 base and 2 bases, with 9 bases remaining between them. The CDR3 consists of 14 residues. For the CDR3, the DNA is TGTGCCAGCAGCTTAGGAGGATCTACCTACGAGCAGTACGTC. Residues: CASSLGGSTYEQYV.